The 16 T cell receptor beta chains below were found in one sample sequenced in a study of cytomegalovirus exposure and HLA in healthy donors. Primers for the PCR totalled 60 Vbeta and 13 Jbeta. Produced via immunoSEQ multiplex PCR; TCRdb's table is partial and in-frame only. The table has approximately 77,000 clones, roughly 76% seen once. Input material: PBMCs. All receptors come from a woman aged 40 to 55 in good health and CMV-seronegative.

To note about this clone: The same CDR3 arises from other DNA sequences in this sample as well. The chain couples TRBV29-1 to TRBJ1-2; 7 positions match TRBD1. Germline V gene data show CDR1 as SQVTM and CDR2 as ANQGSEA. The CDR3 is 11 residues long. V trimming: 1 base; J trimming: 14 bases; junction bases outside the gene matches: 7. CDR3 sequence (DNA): TGCAGCGTTGAAGGACAGGGAGTATGGACCTTC. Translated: CSVEGQGVWTF.

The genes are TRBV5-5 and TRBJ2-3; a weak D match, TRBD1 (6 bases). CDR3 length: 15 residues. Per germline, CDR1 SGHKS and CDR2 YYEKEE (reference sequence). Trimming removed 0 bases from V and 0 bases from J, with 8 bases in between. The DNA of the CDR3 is TGTGCCAGCAGCTTGGGTCAGGGGAGCACAGATACGCAGTATTTT. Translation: CASSLGQGSTDTQYF.

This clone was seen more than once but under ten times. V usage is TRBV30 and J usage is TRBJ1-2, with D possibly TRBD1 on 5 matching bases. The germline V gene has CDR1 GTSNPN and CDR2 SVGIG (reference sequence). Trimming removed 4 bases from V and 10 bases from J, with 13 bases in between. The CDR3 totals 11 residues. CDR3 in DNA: TGTGCCTGGAATGCCGGGACTAACTACACCTTC. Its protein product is CAWNAGTNYTF.

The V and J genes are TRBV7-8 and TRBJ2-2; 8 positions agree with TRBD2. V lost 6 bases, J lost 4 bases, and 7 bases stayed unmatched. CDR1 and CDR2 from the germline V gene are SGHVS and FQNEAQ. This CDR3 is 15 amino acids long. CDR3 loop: CASRSRGGSTGELFF. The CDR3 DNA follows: TGTGCCAGCAGGTCCCGGGGGGGGAGCACCGGGGAGCTGTTTTTT.

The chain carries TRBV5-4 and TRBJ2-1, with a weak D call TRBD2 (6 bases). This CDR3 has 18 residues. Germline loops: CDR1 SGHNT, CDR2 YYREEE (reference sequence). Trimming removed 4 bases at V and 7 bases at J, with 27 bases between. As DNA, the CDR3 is TGTGCCAGCAGCCCCAAGGGCGGGGTCGCCATCGCGGCAAATGAGCAGTTCTTC. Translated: CASSPKGGVAIAANEQFF.

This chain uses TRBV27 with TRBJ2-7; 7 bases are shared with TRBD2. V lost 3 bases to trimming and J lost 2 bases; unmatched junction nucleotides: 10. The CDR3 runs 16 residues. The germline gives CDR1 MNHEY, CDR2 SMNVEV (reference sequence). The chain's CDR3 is CASSFFPGRDAYEQYF. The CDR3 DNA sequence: TGTGCCAGCAGTTTCTTCCCGGGGAGGGATGCCTACGAGCAGTACTTC.

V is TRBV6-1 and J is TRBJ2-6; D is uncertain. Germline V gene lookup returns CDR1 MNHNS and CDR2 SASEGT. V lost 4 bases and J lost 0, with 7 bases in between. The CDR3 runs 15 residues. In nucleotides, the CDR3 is TGTGCCAGCAGTGGCCAGGTCTCTGGGGCCAACGTCCTGACTTTC. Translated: CASSGQVSGANVLTF.

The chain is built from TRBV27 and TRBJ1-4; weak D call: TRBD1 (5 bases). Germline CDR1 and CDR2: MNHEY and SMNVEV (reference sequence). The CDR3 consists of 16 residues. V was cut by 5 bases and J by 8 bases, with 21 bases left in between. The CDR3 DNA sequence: TGTGCCAGCAGTGTGGGGTGGGGGGGACTGGGGGAAAAACTGTTTTTT. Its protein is CASSVGWGGLGEKLFF.

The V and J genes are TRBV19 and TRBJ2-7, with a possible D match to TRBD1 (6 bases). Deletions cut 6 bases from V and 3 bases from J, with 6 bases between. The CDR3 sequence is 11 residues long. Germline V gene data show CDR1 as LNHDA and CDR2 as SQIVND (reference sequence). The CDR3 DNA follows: TGTGCCAGTAGACAGGGCTACGAGCAGTACTTC. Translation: CASRQGYEQYF.

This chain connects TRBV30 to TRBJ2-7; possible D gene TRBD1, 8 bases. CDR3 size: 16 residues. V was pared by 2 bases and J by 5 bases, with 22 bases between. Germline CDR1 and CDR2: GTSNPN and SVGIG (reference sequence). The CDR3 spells CAWSTLPTGEGNEQYF. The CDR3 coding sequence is TGTGCCTGGAGTACCCTGCCGACAGGGGAGGGAAACGAGCAGTACTTC.

CDR3 region: CASSDSTGEYEQYF. The CDR3 DNA follows: TGTGCCAGCAGTGATTCGACAGGGGAGTACGAGCAGTACTTC. This rearrangement joins TRBV25-1 to TRBJ2-7; 8 bases agree with TRBD1. Germline-derived CDR1 and CDR2 are MGHDK and SYGVNS. V lost 3 bases, J lost 4 bases, and 5 bases stayed unmatched. The CDR3 length is 14 residues.

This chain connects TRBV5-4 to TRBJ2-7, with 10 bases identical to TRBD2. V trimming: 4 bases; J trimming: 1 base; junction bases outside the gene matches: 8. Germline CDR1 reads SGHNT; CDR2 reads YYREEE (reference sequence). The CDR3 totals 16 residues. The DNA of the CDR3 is TGTGCCAGCAGCCTCAGGACTAGCGGAAAATCCTACGAGCAGTACTTC. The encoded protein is CASSLRTSGKSYEQYF. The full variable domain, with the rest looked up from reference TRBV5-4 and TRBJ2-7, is ETGVTQSPTHLIKTRGQQVTLRCSSQSGHNTVSWYQQALGQGPQFIFQYYREEENGRGNFPPRFSGLQFPNYSSELNVNALELDDSALYLCASSLRTSGKSYEQYFGPGTRLTVT.

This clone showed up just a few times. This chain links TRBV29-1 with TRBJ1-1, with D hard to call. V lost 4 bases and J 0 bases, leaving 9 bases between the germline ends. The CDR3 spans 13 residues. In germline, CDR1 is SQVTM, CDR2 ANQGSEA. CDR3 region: CSVVAGMNTEAFF. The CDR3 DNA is TGCAGCGTTGTCGCAGGCATGAACACTGAAGCTTTCTTT.

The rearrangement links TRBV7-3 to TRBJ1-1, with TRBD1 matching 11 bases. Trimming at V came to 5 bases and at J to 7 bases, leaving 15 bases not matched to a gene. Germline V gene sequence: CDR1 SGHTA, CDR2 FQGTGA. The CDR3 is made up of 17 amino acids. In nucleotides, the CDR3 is TGTGCCAGCAGCACAACCGGGACAGGGGGGGTAGTGGGTGAAGCTTTCTTT. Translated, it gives CASSTTGTGGVVGEAFF.

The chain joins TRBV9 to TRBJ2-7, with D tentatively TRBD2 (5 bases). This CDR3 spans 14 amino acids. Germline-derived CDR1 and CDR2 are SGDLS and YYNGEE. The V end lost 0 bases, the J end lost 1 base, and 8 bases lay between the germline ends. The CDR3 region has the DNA TGTGCCAGCAGCGTAGGGAGGCAGTCCTACGAGCAGTACTTC. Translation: CASSVGRQSYEQYF. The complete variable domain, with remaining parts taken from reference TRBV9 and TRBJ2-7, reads DSGVTQTPKHLITATGQRVTLRCSPRSGDLSVYWYQQSLDQGLQFLIQYYNGEERAKGNILERFSAQQFPDLHSELNLSSLELGDSALYFCASSVGRQSYEQYFGPGTRLTVT.

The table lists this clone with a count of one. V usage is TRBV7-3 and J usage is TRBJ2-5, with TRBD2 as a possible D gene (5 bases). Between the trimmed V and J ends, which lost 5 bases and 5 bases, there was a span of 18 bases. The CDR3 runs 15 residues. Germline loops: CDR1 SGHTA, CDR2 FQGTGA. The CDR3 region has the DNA TGTGCCAGCAGCCCCACGGACTTGAGTGGGGAGACCCAGTACTTC. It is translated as CASSPTDLSGETQYF. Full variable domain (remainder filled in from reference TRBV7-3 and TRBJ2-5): GAGVSQTPSNKVTEKGKYVELRCDPISGHTALYWYRQSLGQGPEFLIYFQGTGAADDSGLPNDRFFAVRPEGSVSTLKIQRTERGDSAVYLCASSPTDLSGETQYFGPGTRLLVL.